The clone carrying this T cell receptor (beta chain) has ten or more counts. The data derive from a study of regulatory T cells in long-lasting Graves disease. Through Arm-PCR of CDR3 regions and iRepertoire HTBI primers, TCR beta libraries were built. TCRdb fed the multiplex PCR reads into MiXCR, producing one record per CDR3 protein. In the table there are around 400,000 distinct CDR3 sequences, around 16% of which are singletons. Time point meaning: newly diagnosed GD, antithyroid drugs for less than 3 months. The TCR library was made from RNA extracted from PBMCs. This CDR3 is 14 amino acids long. V lost 2 bases and J 1 base, leaving 9 bases between the germline ends. Germline CDR1 is MDHEN and CDR2 is SYDVKM. The same sample was also used in a study of T cells in Graves' hyperthyroidism and ophthalmopathy. From that second work: Initially, a first-round RT-PCR of the TCR CDR3 employed the HTBI primer set. Most thyroid clonotypes that were expanded above 0.001 also turned up in blood.

The receptor was derived from a woman in her 40s with Graves disease. V usage is TRBV28 and J usage is TRBJ2-7, with D perhaps assigned TRBD1 or TRBD2 (5 bases each). The sequencing used peripheral blood mononuclear cells (PBMCs), collected at new diagnosis, from a patient treated with antithyroid drugs. CDR3 nucleotide sequence: TGTGCCAGCAGTTTAGGTTGGGGGTCCTACGAGCAGTACTTC. Translated: CASSLGWGSYEQYF. The complete variable domain, with remaining parts taken from reference TRBV28 and TRBJ2-7, reads DVKVTQSSRYLVKRTGEKVFLECVQDMDHENMFWYRQDPGLGLRLIYFSYDVKMKEKGDIPEGYSVSREKKERFSLILESASTNQTSMYLCASSLGWGSYEQYFGPGTRLTVT.